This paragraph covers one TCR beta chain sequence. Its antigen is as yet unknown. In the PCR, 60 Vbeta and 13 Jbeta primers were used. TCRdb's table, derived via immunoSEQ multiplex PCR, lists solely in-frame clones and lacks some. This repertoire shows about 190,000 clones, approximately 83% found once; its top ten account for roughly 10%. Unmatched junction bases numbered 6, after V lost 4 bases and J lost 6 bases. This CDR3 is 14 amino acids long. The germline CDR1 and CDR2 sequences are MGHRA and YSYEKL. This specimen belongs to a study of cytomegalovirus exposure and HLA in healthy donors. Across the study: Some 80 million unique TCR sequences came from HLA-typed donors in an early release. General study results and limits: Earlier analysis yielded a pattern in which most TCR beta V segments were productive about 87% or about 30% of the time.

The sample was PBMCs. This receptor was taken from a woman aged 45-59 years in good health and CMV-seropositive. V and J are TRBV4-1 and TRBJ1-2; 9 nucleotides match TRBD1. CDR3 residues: CASSLNDRGDGYTF. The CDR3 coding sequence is TGCGCCAGCAGCCTGAATGACAGGGGGGATGGCTACACCTTC.